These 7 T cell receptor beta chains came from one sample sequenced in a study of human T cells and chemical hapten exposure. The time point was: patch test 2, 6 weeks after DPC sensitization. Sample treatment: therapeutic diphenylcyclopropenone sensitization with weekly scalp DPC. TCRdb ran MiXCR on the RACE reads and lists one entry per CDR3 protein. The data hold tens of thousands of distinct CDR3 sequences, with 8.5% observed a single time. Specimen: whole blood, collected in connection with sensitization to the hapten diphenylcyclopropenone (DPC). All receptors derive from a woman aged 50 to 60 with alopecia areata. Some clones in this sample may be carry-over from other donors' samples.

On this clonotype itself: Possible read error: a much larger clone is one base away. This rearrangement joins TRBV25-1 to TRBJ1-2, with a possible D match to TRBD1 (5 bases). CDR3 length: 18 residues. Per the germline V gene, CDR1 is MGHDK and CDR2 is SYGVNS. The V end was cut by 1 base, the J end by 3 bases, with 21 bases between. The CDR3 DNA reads TGTGCCAGCAGTGAATGGAGGCCAGGGTCCACGGGTTACTATGGCTACACCTTC. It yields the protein CASSEWRPGSTGYYGYTF.

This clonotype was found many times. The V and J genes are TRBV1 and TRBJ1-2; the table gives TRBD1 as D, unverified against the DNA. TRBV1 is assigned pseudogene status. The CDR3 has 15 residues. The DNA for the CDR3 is TGCACCAGGTCCCGGGACAGGGGACATCCGTATGGCTACACCTTC. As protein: CTRSRDRGHPYGYTF.

The CDR3 nucleotides read TGTGCCAGCAGTTTATCTTCCTCATTGACCGGGGAGCTGTTTTTT. Protein sequence: CASSLSSSLTGELFF. The genes are TRBV27 and TRBJ2-2; D remains unclear. Looked up from germline, CDR1 is MNHEY and CDR2 is SMNVEV (reference sequence). V was pared by 0 bases and J by 5 bases, with 10 bases between. The CDR3 consists of 15 residues.

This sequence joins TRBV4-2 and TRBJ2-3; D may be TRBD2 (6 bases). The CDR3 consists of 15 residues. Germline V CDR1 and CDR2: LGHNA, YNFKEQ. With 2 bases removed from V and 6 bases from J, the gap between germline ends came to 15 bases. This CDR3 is CASSQRGGPGDTQYF. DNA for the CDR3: TGTGCCAGCAGCCAACGGGGAGGACCGGGGGATACGCAGTATTTT.

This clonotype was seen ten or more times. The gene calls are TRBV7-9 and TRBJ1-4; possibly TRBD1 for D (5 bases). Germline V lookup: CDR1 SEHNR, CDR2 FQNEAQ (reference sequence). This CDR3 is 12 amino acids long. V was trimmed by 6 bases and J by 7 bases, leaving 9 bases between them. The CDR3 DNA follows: TGTGCCAGCAGTTCCGGGACTGAAAAACTGTTTTTT. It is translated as CASSSGTEKLFF.

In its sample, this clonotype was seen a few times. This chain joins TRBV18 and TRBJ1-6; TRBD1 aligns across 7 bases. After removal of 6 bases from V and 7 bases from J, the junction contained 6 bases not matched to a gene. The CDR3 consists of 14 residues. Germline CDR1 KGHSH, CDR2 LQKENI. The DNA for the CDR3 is TGTGCCAGCTCGGCACAGGGGCGGAATTCACCCCTCCACTTT. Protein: CASSAQGRNSPLHF.

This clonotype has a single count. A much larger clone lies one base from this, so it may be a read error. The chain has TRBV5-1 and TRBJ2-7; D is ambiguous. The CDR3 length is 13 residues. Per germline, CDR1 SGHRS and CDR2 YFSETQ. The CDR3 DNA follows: TGCGCCAGCAGCTTATTGCCCTTCTACAAGCAGTACTTC. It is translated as CASSLLPFYKQYF.